Following are 12 T cell receptor beta chains from one sample sequenced in a study of radiotherapy plus CTLA-4 blockade in lung cancer. Sequencing was performed with immunoSEQ multiplex PCR; in TCRdb, only in-frame clones are kept and a portion is missing. Found here are about 110,000 clones, 85% of them singletons; the top ten hold roughly 2.3%. The sequencing here drew on peripheral blood, taken from a patient treated with radiotherapy plus ipilimumab. These receptors were taken from a human donor with non-small cell lung cancer that progressed on radiotherapy plus ipilimumab. Some clones in this sample may be carry-over from other donors' samples.

The chain has TRBV9 and TRBJ2-5; D is uncertain. CDR3 length equals 15 residues. The germline CDR1 and CDR2 sequences are SGDLS and YYNGEE. The V end was cut by 4 bases, the J end by 5 bases, with 18 bases between. Here the CDR3 reads CASSSSSRSTETQYF. The DNA for the CDR3 is TGTGCCAGCAGCTCCAGTTCAAGGAGTACGGAGACCCAGTACTTC.

The rearrangement uses TRBV18 and TRBJ1-3; 7 nucleotides line up with TRBD1. Germline CDR1 reads KGHSH; CDR2 reads LQKENI. The CDR3 totals 16 residues. V dropped 3 bases and J dropped 3; count of bases not matched to a gene: 8. The CDR3 bases are TGTGCCAGCTCACCCCAACAGGGGTTGGGTGGAAACACCATATATTTT. Translating gives CASSPQQGLGGNTIYF.

The genes are TRBV19 and TRBJ1-5; D gene uncertain. Trimming left V 3 bases short and J 8 bases short, with 17 bases between. Germline V gives CDR1 LNHDA, CDR2 SQIVND (reference sequence). This CDR3 has 15 amino acids. CDR3 amino acids: CASSIYLRLHEPQHF. CDR3 DNA sequence: TGTGCCAGTAGTATTTATCTTCGTCTTCACGAGCCCCAGCATTTT.

J is TRBJ2-1 and V is TRBV4-3; TRBD2 matches at 11 bases. CDR3 length: 17 amino acids. CDR1 and CDR2 (germline): LGHNA, YSLEER. V was clipped by 0 bases and J by 7 bases; unmatched bases: 8. The CDR3 sequence: CASSQEIASGGSNEQFF. In nucleotides, the CDR3 is TGCGCCAGCAGCCAAGAGATCGCTAGCGGGGGGTCAAATGAGCAGTTCTTC.

CDR3 DNA sequence: TGTGCCAGCAGCCAAGGACCGAGCTATGGCTACACCTTC. Translated: CASSQGPSYGYTF. The V call is TRBV14, the J call TRBJ1-2, with D uncertain. The CDR3 is 13 residues long. Between the trimmed V and J ends, which lost 1 base and 4 bases, there was a span of 7 bases. CDR1 and CDR2 (germline): SGHDN, FVKESK.

This clone was picked up one time. As DNA, the CDR3 is TGTGCCAGCAGCGTAGGGGCGGGGGTTACCTACGAGCAGTACTTC. Its translation is CASSVGAGVTYEQYF. V is TRBV9 and J is TRBJ2-7; 7 bases are shared with TRBD2. V lost 0 bases to trimming and J lost 2 bases; unmatched junction nucleotides: 5. Looked up from germline, CDR1 is SGDLS and CDR2 is YYNGEE. This CDR3 is built from 15 residues.

This clone was detected a few times. The V and J genes are TRBV29-1 and TRBJ1-4; no reliable D call. Trimming left V 3 bases short and J 7 bases short, with 15 bases between. CDR3 length: 14 residues. Germline CDR1 is SQVTM and CDR2 is ANQGSEA. The CDR3 nucleotides read TGCAGCGTTGATAGTGGGTACCGAGGTGAAAAACTGTTTTTT. Translating it yields CSVDSGYRGEKLFF.

The gene calls are TRBV9 and TRBJ2-1; TRBD2 matches at 16 bases. Germline V lookup: CDR1 SGDLS, CDR2 YYNGEE. The junction had 13 bases not matched to a gene; V was cut back by 4 bases and J by 9 bases. The CDR3 spans 18 residues. Here the CDR3 reads CASSLSPGLAGGYLEQFF. In nucleotides, the CDR3 is TGTGCCAGCAGCCTCTCCCCGGGACTAGCGGGGGGGTATCTTGAGCAGTTCTTC.

The chain has TRBV19 and TRBJ1-5; tentatively, D is TRBD1 (6 bases). The CDR3 totals 19 residues. V was pared by 5 bases and J by 3 bases, with 26 bases between. Per the germline V gene, CDR1 is LNHDA and CDR2 is SQIVND (reference sequence). The CDR3 sequence is CASSPHRELYIITNQPQHF. The CDR3 coding sequence is TGTGCCAGTAGTCCTCACAGGGAATTATACATTATTACCAATCAGCCCCAGCATTTT.

The V and J genes are TRBV7-2 and TRBJ2-5; D not resolved. V lost 5 bases and J lost 8, with 12 bases in between. Germline assignment: CDR1 SGHTA and CDR2 FQGNSA. The CDR3 covers 12 residues. CDR3 bases: TGTGCCAGCAGCCCCCCGGAACGAACCCAGTACTTC. This encodes CASSPPERTQYF.

The V call is TRBV27, the J call TRBJ1-3, with TRBD1 matching 11 bases. The V gene's germline CDR1 is MNHEY and CDR2 SMNVEV (reference sequence). J was trimmed by 8 bases and V by 0 bases; bases with no gene match: 6. The CDR3 is 16 residues long. The CDR3 bases are TGTGCCAGCAGTTTATCGGCCGGACAGGGGGCTGACACCATATATTTT. Its protein product is CASSLSAGQGADTIYF.

The chain couples TRBV7-9 to TRBJ1-4; D uncertain. Germline CDR1 and CDR2: SEHNR and FQNEAQ (reference sequence). Trimming took 3 bases from V and 9 from J, leaving 5 bases between them. This CDR3 has 11 amino acids. The CDR3: CASSFSQKLFF. The CDR3 nucleotides read TGTGCCAGCAGCTTTTCCCAAAAACTGTTTTTT. Full variable domain (outside the CDR3, taken from reference TRBV7-9 and TRBJ1-4): DTGVSQNPRHKITKRGQNVTFRCDPISEHNRLYWYRQTLGQGPEFLTYFQNEAQLEKSRLLSDRFSAERPKGSFSTLEIQRTEQGDSAMYLCASSFSQKLFFGSGTQLSVL.